This is a list of T cell receptor beta chains from one sample in a study of T cells in Graves' hyperthyroidism and ophthalmopathy. TCRdb processed the multiplex PCR reads anew with MiXCR; each CDR3 protein has one entry. The sample lists about 690,000 distinct CDR3 sequences; approximately 15% were seen once. Sequenced: blood. These receptor sequences come from a middle-aged man with Graves' hyperthyroidism. CDR3s include the opening cysteine and the closing phenylalanine or tryptophan. A D gene is named only where the DNA matches it firmly. Clone size is not always given. Where it is, it says once, few, many or a class for expanded clones.

CDR3: CASSYSSKTDTQYF
DNA: TGTGCCAGCAGTTACTCTAGTAAGACAGATACGCAGTATTTT
D: .
length: 14
size: many
J: TRBJ2-3
V: TRBV6-5

CDR3: CASSIAASGLYEQYF
DNA: TGTGCCAGTAGTATAGCGGCTAGCGGCCTCTACGAGCAGTACTTC
D: TRBD2
length: 15
size: few
J: TRBJ2-7
V: TRBV19

CDR3: CASSEGLAGAIQYF
DNA: TGTGCCAGCAGTGAAGGGCTAGCGGGAGCCATTCAGTACTTC
D: TRBD2
length: 14
size: .
J: TRBJ2-4
V: TRBV2

CDR3: CASSYGTGQETQYF
DNA: TGTGCCAGCAGCTATGGGACAGGGCAAGAGACCCAGTACTTC
D: TRBD1
length: 14
size: many
J: TRBJ2-5
V: TRBV7-8

CDR3: CASSYSTPTDTQYF
DNA: TGTGCCAGCAGTTACTCGACTCCCACAGATACGCAGTATTTT
D: .
length: 14
size: .
J: TRBJ2-3
V: TRBV6-5

CDR3: CAISAEGSSGANVLTF
DNA: TGTGCCATCAGTGCGGAGGGGAGCTCTGGGGCCAACGTCCTGACTTTC
D: .
length: 16
size: few
J: TRBJ2-6
V: TRBV10-3

CDR3: CATSDFWGATLNEQFF
DNA: TGTGCCACCAGTGATTTTTGGGGGGCTACACTCAATGAGCAGTTCTTC
D: .
length: 16
size: .
J: TRBJ2-1
V: TRBV24-1

CDR3: CAWSEEGGRSNQPQHF
DNA: TGTGCCTGGAGTGAAGAAGGTGGGAGGAGCAATCAGCCCCAGCATTTT
D: .
length: 16
size: .
J: TRBJ1-5
V: TRBV30

CDR3: CASSSRTGSRTEAFF
DNA: TGTGCCAGCAGCTCCCGGACAGGGTCGAGGACTGAAGCTTTCTTT
D: TRBD1
length: 15
size: .
J: TRBJ1-1
V: TRBV7-3

CDR3: CASSLDTGDTEAFF
DNA: TGTGCCAGCAGTTTGGATACAGGGGACACTGAAGCTTTCTTT
D: TRBD1
length: 14
size: many
J: TRBJ1-1
V: TRBV28

CDR3: CASRRSGLADVDTQYF
DNA: TGTGCCAGCAGAAGGTCTGGACTAGCGGATGTGGATACGCAGTATTTT
D: TRBD2
length: 16
size: few
J: TRBJ2-3
V: TRBV9

CDR3: CASSIGDSAISGNTIYF
DNA: TGTGCCAGTAGTATTGGGGACAGCGCCATCTCTGGAAACACCATATATTTT
D: TRBD1
length: 17
size: few
J: TRBJ1-3
V: TRBV19

CDR3: CASRLGGTEAFF
DNA: TGTGCCAGCCGCTTGGGGGGCACTGAAGCTTTCTTT
D: .
length: 12
size: many
J: TRBJ1-1
V: TRBV28

CDR3: CATSSLRTSPNTDTQYF
DNA: TGTGCCACCAGCAGCCTCAGGACTAGCCCCAACACAGATACGCAGTATTTT
D: TRBD2
length: 17
size: many
J: TRBJ2-3
V: TRBV15

CDR3: CASSYDYGLAALTDTQYF
DNA: TGTGCCAGCTCATATGACTACGGACTAGCGGCCCTCACAGATACGCAGTATTTT
D: TRBD2
length: 18
size: many
J: TRBJ2-3
V: TRBV18

CDR3: CATSDPGQGGTDTQYF
DNA: TGTGCCACCAGTGATCCCGGCCAGGGTGGTACAGATACGCAGTATTTT
D: .
length: 16
size: many
J: TRBJ2-3
V: TRBV24-1

CDR3: CATSDPTSTDTQYF
DNA: TGTGCCACCAGTGACCCCACCAGCACAGATACGCAGTATTTT
D: .
length: 14
size: many
J: TRBJ2-3
V: TRBV24-1

CDR3: CATSDFGVPGYTF
DNA: TGTGCCACCAGTGATTTTGGGGTTCCCGGCTACACCTTC
D: .
length: 13
size: .
J: TRBJ1-2
V: TRBV24-1

CDR3: CASSLAISYNEQFF
DNA: TGTGCCAGCAGTTTAGCAATCTCCTACAATGAGCAGTTCTTC
D: .
length: 14
size: many
J: TRBJ2-1
V: TRBV27

CDR3: CASSFPGQGEGEQYF
DNA: TGTGCCAGCAGCTTTCCGGGACAGGGGGAGGGCGAGCAGTACTTC
D: TRBD1
length: 15
size: .
J: TRBJ2-7
V: TRBV11-3

CDR3: CASRDRDSNPGTQYF
DNA: TGTGCCAGCAGGGACCGGGACAGTAATCCGGGGACCCAGTACTTC
D: TRBD1
length: 15
size: many
J: TRBJ2-5
V: TRBV12-3/TRBV12-4

CDR3: CASSLALGLAFYNEQFF
DNA: TGTGCCAGCAGCTTAGCGCTAGGTCTAGCGTTCTACAATGAGCAGTTCTTC
D: .
length: 17
size: many
J: TRBJ2-1
V: TRBV7-2

CDR3: CSVATGGYREQYF
DNA: TGCAGCGTTGCGACAGGGGGATATCGGGAGCAGTACTTC
D: TRBD1
length: 13
size: many
J: TRBJ2-7
V: TRBV29-1

CDR3: CASSYGGLASNIQYF
DNA: TGTGCCAGCAGTTACGGAGGACTAGCGTCAAACATTCAGTACTTC
D: TRBD2
length: 15
size: many
J: TRBJ2-4
V: TRBV6-2/TRBV6-3

CDR3: CASSVNPGTSRETQYF
DNA: TGTGCCAGCAGCGTCAACCCCGGGACTAGCCGCGAGACCCAGTACTTC
D: TRBD2
length: 16
size: many
J: TRBJ2-5
V: TRBV9

CDR3: CASSPPWDEEGETQYF
DNA: TGTGCCAGCTCACCACCTTGGGACGAGGAGGGAGAGACCCAGTACTTC
D: .
length: 16
size: many
J: TRBJ2-5
V: TRBV18

CDR3: CACSKGTSLFDEQFF
DNA: TGTGCCTGTTCCAAAGGGACTAGTCTTTTCGATGAGCAGTTCTTC
D: TRBD2
length: 15
size: .
J: TRBJ2-1
V: TRBV30

CDR3: CASSPPGQGGTEAFF
DNA: TGTGCCAGCTCACCACCTGGTCAGGGGGGTACTGAAGCTTTCTTT
D: TRBD1
length: 15
size: many
J: TRBJ1-1
V: TRBV18

CDR3: CASSLWSTDTQYF
DNA: TGTGCCAGCAGTTTATGGAGCACAGATACGCAGTATTTT
D: .
length: 13
size: many
J: TRBJ2-3
V: TRBV27

CDR3: CATSDSGTISYNEQFF
DNA: TGTGCCACCAGTGACTCCGGGACGATCTCCTACAATGAGCAGTTCTTC
D: .
length: 16
size: few
J: TRBJ2-1
V: TRBV24-1

CDR3: CASSSQKENYLYEQYF
DNA: TGTGCCAGCAGTTCGCAGAAAGAGAATTACCTCTACGAGCAGTACTTC
D: .
length: 16
size: few
J: TRBJ2-7
V: TRBV12-3/TRBV12-4

CDR3: CALGSQSGGYTF
DNA: TGTGCCCTTGGGTCACAATCGGGGGGCTACACCTTC
D: .
length: 12
size: .
J: TRBJ1-2
V: TRBV10-3

CDR3: CASSQGNRGYNEQFF
DNA: TGTGCCAGCAGCCAAGGGAACAGGGGATACAATGAGCAGTTCTTC
D: TRBD1
length: 15
size: .
J: TRBJ2-1
V: TRBV14

CDR3: CASSWPYLIHEQFF
DNA: TGTGCCAGCAGTTGGCCGTACCTCATCCATGAGCAGTTCTTC
D: .
length: 14
size: few
J: TRBJ2-1
V: TRBV27

CDR3: CASSSKREETQYF
DNA: TGTGCCAGCAGCTCAAAAAGGGAAGAGACCCAGTACTTC
D: .
length: 13
size: .
J: TRBJ2-5
V: TRBV5-5

CDR3: CAIRGTKDRRPYNEQFF
DNA: TGTGCCATCAGGGGTACTAAAGACCGAAGACCCTACAATGAGCAGTTCTTC
D: .
length: 17
size: .
J: TRBJ2-1
V: TRBV10-3

CDR3: CASSLPGQGTAGYTF
DNA: TGTGCCAGTAGCTTACCGGGACAGGGGACCGCCGGCTACACCTTC
D: TRBD1
length: 15
size: .
J: TRBJ1-2
V: TRBV19

CDR3: CASSSSAGAPSGANVLTF
DNA: TGTGCCAGCAGTTCCTCAGCGGGAGCCCCCTCTGGGGCCAACGTCCTGACTTTC
D: TRBD2
length: 18
size: many
J: TRBJ2-6
V: TRBV12-3/TRBV12-4

CDR3: CASSWRDPAGNEQFF
DNA: TGTGCCAGCAGTTGGCGGGACCCTGCAGGCAATGAGCAGTTCTTC
D: .
length: 15
size: few
J: TRBJ2-1
V: TRBV6-1

CDR3: CASSQADRRETQYF
DNA: TGTGCCAGCTCACAAGCGGACAGGCGAGAGACCCAGTACTTC
D: TRBD1
length: 14
size: many
J: TRBJ2-5
V: TRBV28

CDR3: CASSLALGGRQNEQYF
DNA: TGCGCCAGCAGCTTGGCCCTCGGGGGGCGGCAGAACGAGCAGTACTTC
D: .
length: 16
size: .
J: TRBJ2-7
V: TRBV5-1

CDR3: CASSAPGSRNEQFF
DNA: TGTGCCAGCAGCGCCCCCGGGAGTAGAAATGAGCAGTTCTTC
D: .
length: 14
size: .
J: TRBJ2-1
V: TRBV7-3

CDR3: CASSQDVPSGYEQYF
DNA: TGCGCCAGCAGCCAAGACGTTCCTAGCGGCTACGAGCAGTACTTC
D: TRBD2
length: 15
size: .
J: TRBJ2-7
V: TRBV4-1

CDR3: CASSVKDNYGYTF
DNA: TGTGCCAGCAGTGTAAAGGATAACTATGGCTACACCTTC
D: .
length: 13
size: .
J: TRBJ1-2
V: TRBV6-1

CDR3: CASSRDRDRASDTQYF
DNA: TGTGCCAGCAGCCGCGACCGGGACAGGGCATCCGATACGCAGTATTTT
D: TRBD1
length: 16
size: many
J: TRBJ2-3
V: TRBV11-2

CDR3: CSVEKTSGNTIYF
DNA: TGCAGCGTTGAAAAGACTTCTGGAAACACCATATATTTT
D: .
length: 13
size: few
J: TRBJ1-3
V: TRBV29-1

CDR3: CASSQGLGVNYGYTF
DNA: TGTGCCAGCAGCCAAGGGTTGGGTGTTAACTATGGCTACACCTTC
D: .
length: 15
size: many
J: TRBJ1-2
V: TRBV14

CDR3: CASSLRTSGQTGELFF
DNA: TGTGCCAGCAGCTTACGGACTAGCGGACAGACCGGGGAGCTGTTTTTT
D: TRBD2
length: 16
size: many
J: TRBJ2-2
V: TRBV11-1

CDR3: CASSPTRSPLHF
DNA: TGTGCCAGCAGCCCCACGAGATCACCCCTCCACTTT
D: .
length: 12
size: .
J: TRBJ1-6
V: TRBV3-1

CDR3: CASSLGDRGLNSPLHF
DNA: TGTGCCAGCAGCTTAGGGGACAGGGGGCTGAATTCACCCCTCCACTTT
D: TRBD1
length: 16
size: .
J: TRBJ1-6
V: TRBV11-2

CDR3: CASSIDPGVEQFF
DNA: TGTGCCAGTAGTATAGATCCGGGCGTTGAGCAGTTCTTC
D: .
length: 13
size: few
J: TRBJ2-1
V: TRBV19